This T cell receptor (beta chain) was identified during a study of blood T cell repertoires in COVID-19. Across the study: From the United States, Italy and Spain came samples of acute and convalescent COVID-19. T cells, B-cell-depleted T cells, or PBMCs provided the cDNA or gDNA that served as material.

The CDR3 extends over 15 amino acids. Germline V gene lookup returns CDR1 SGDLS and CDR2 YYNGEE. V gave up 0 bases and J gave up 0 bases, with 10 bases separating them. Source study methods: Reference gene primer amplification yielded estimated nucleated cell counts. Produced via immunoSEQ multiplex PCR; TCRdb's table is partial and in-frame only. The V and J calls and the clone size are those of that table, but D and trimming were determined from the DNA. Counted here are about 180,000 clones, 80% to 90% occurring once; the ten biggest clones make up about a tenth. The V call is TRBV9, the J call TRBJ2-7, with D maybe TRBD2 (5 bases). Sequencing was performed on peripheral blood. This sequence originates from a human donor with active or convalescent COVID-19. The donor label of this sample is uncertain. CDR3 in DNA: TGTGCCAGCAGCGTAGCTGTGGGGAGCTCCTACGAGCAGTACTTC. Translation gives CASSVAVGSSYEQYF. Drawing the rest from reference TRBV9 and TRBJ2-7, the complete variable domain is DSGVTQTPKHLITATGQRVTLRCSPRSGDLSVYWYQQSLDQGLQFLIQYYNGEERAKGNILERFSAQQFPDLHSELNLSSLELGDSALYFCASSVAVGSSYEQYFGPGTRLTVT.